These 8 T cell receptor beta chains were all obtained from the same sample, sequenced in a study of OX40 agonist ivuxolimab in advanced cancers. Profiled with immunoSEQ multiplex PCR; TCRdb holds only in-frame clones, not every one. The sample records more than 80,000 clones, 94% being singletons. This specimen consisted of CD4+ or CD8+ T cells sorted from blood, obtained in a trial of the OX40 agonist ivuxolimab. The origin of the receptors is an adult with an advanced solid tumor such as melanoma, head and neck, liver or kidney cancer.

The chain carries TRBV19 and TRBJ2-1, with D possibly matching TRBD2 (6 bases). V lost 7 bases to trimming and J lost 6 bases, with 19 bases between them. The germline CDR1 and CDR2 sequences are LNHDA and SQIVND (reference sequence). The CDR3 has 15 residues. The CDR3, as DNA: TGTGCCAGTATCTCGTGGGGAGGCGAGGGCAATGAGCAGTTCTTC. This sequence encodes CASISWGGEGNEQFF. Full variable domain (remainder filled in from reference TRBV19 and TRBJ2-1): DGGITQSPKYLFRKEGQNVTLSCEQNLNHDAMYWYRQDPGQGLRLIYYSQIVNDFQKGDIAEGYSVSREKKESFPLTVTSAQKNPTAFYLCASISWGGEGNEQFFGPGTRLTVL.

The CDR3 loop is CASSGQGHSYEQYF. In DNA, the CDR3 is TGTGCCAGCAGTGGACAGGGCCATTCCTACGAGCAGTACTTC. The rearrangement uses TRBV27 and TRBJ2-7, with 8 bases lining up with TRBD1. Germline values: CDR1 MNHEY, CDR2 SMNVEV (reference sequence). V dropped 5 bases and J dropped 1; count of bases not matched to a gene: 4. This CDR3 contains 14 residues.

The chain links TRBV7-1 to TRBJ2-1, with 10 nucleotides matching TRBD2. TRBV7-1 has ORF status, its function being uncertain. The CDR3 runs to 15 residues. V shed 4 bases, J shed 3 bases, and the junction held 3 bases outside the gene matches. This CDR3 reads CASSLASGGYNEQFF. CDR3 sequence (DNA): TGTGCCAGCAGCTTAGCTAGCGGGGGCTACAATGAGCAGTTCTTC.

This chain uses TRBV28 with TRBJ1-2; no clear D gene. The CDR3 runs 14 residues. Trimming removed 2 bases from V and 6 bases from J, with 13 bases in between. The V gene's germline CDR1 is MDHEN and CDR2 SYDVKM. CDR3 DNA: TGTGCCAGCAGTTTACTCCAGGCTTCCAATGGCTACACCTTC. Protein sequence: CASSLLQASNGYTF.

With respect to this clone: A junction boundary mismatches the germline segment, possibly from a read error. The V and J genes are TRBV7-8 and TRBJ2-2; TRBD2 matches 7 bases. Germline-derived CDR1 and CDR2 are SGHVS and FQNEAQ. The length of the CDR3 is 13 residues. This CDR3 reads CARGLQNTGELLF. The CDR3 nucleotides are TGTGCAAGGGGACTACAGAACACCGGGGAGCTGCTTTTT. Drawing the rest from reference TRBV7-8 and TRBJ2-2, the complete variable domain is GAGVSQSPRYKVAKRGQDVALRCDPISGHVSLFWYQQALGQGPEFLTYFQNEAQLDKSGLPSDRFFAERPEGSVSTLKIQRTQQEDSAVYLCARGLQNTGELLFGEGSRLTVL.

This clone showed up just once. The V gene is TRBV5-1, the J gene TRBJ2-2; no reliable D call. The CDR3 is 12 amino acids. The V end was cut by 6 bases, the J end by 4 bases, with 7 bases between. The germline gives CDR1 SGHRS, CDR2 YFSETQ. CDR3 amino acids: CASIDLTGELFF. The DNA for the CDR3 is TGCGCCAGCATTGATCTCACCGGGGAGCTGTTTTTT.

This clone was detected only once. The chain uses TRBV5-1 and TRBJ2-3; 8 bases are a match to TRBD2. The CDR3 sequence is 15 residues long. Germline CDR1 is SGHRS and CDR2 is YFSETQ. V was clipped by 2 bases and J by 2 bases; unmatched bases: 4. The DNA of the CDR3 is TGCGCCAGCAGCTTTCCAGCGGGGGCCACAGATACGCAGTATTTT. Translation gives CASSFPAGATDTQYF.

The chain carries TRBV5-1 and TRBJ2-5; D assignment may be TRBD1 or TRBD2 (5 bases each). Germline loops: CDR1 SGHRS, CDR2 YFSETQ. Deletions cut 4 bases from V and 5 bases from J, with 15 bases between. The CDR3 covers 14 residues. CDR3 loop: CASSRGVGVETQYF. In nucleotides, the CDR3 is TGCGCCAGCAGCCGAGGGGTCGGGGTGGAGACCCAGTACTTC.